This T cell receptor beta chain was found in a study of response to subunit inactivated influenza vaccine (dated by TCRdb to 2017 to 2018). In terms of the full investigation: Deep quantitative T cell receptor repertoire profiling was used in the study to track responses to a trivalent subunit inactivated influenza vaccine.

Trimming costs V 3 bases and J 2 bases, and their ends lie 8 bases apart. CDR1 MNHEY and CDR2 SMNVEV were looked up in the germline V gene (reference sequence). The CDR3 numbers 13 residues from cysteine through phenylalanine. CDR3 DNA is the only sequence kept; it has 39 bases, read in frame from the first base. Findings and caveats that apply to the study as a whole: According to the authors, only a limited number of new T cells may be recruited by each seasonal influenza vaccination.

Libraries were constructed by RT-PCR. Data came from an Illumina HiSeq 2500. The public reads were run again by TCRdb, first through fastp at Q25 and then through MiXCR, and only productive beta chains were kept. One record per CDR3 amino acid sequence lists the most common genes and DNA. This sample gives around 570,000 distinct CDR3 sequences in total; less than 10% of them show up just once. Roughly 13% of the sample is taken by the ten largest. This clonotype was picked up many times. Its target antigen remains unknown. No base quality values were provided; no much bigger clone lies one nucleotide off.

The receptor comes from a man in his fifties or sixties who received an inactivated influenza vaccine. Donor details come from another sample of the same person, matched by shared clones. The chain employs TRBV27 and TRBJ2-7; the D gene is unclear. The source was PBMCs from blood, collected less than 25 months after vaccination. The CDR3 reads as follows: CASSFAGPYEQYF. The DNA sequence is as follows: TGTGCCAGCAGTTTTGCAGGTCCCTACGAGCAGTACTTC.